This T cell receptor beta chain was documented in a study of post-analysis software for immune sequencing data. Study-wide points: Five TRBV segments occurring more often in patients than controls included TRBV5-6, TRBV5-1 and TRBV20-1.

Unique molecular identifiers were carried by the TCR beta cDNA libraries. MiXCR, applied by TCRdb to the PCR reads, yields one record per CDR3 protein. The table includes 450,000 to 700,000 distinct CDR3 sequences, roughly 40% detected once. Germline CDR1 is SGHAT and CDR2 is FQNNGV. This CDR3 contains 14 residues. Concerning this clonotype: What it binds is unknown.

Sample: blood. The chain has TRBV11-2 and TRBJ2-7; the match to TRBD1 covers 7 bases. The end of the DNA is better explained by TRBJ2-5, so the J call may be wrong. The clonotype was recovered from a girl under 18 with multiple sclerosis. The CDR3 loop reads CASSLRTGRETQYF. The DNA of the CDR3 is TGTGCCAGCAGCTTACGGACAGGTCGGGAGACCCAGTACTTC.